The clone carrying this TCR beta chain was recorded at least ten times. Its target is not known. TCRdb itself ran the RACE reads through MiXCR, one entry per CDR3 protein. The table has around 300,000 distinct CDR3 sequences, around 5.5% seen once. Time point here: pre-sensitization, week 0. Treatment here: therapeutic diphenylcyclopropenone sensitization with weekly scalp DPC. Blood collection took place prior to placing each patch test. Germline V gives CDR1 SGHRS, CDR2 YFSETQ. V was cut by 4 bases and J by 4 bases, with 11 bases left in between. The CDR3 has 13 residues. This record belongs to a study of human T cells and chemical hapten exposure. Across the study: Patch tests of 0.01% DPC on the upper back were read at 6 days. General observations from the study: With regard to DPC sensitization, TCRs above 1 in 1000 frequency did not change.

The chain joins TRBV5-1 to TRBJ1-2; unclear D gene. This clonotype originated in a woman between 18 and 29 years old with alopecia areata. Some clones in this sample may be carry-over from other donors' samples. The specimen was whole blood, collected in connection with sensitization to the hapten diphenylcyclopropenone (DPC). CDR3 protein: CASSQTRSYGYTF. In DNA form, the CDR3 reads TGCGCCAGCAGCCAGACTCGTTCCTATGGCTACACCTTC. Together with reference TRBV5-1 and TRBJ1-2, the CDR3 gives the full variable domain: KAGVTQTPRYLIKTRGQQVTLSCSPISGHRSVSWYQQTPGQGLQFLFEYFSETQRNKGNFPGRFSGRQFSNSRSEMNVSTLELGDSALYLCASSQTRSYGYTFGSGTRLTVV.